Reported below is one T cell receptor (beta chain). Antigen: not known. The primer mix had 60 Vbeta and 13 Jbeta primers. Authors' processing steps: In a later analysis, the count reached roughly 80 million unique TCR beta chains, with around 10 million shared. TCRdb's table, derived via immunoSEQ multiplex PCR, lists solely in-frame clones and lacks some. V, J and clone size reflect that table, while D and trimming were determined from the DNA. The specimen's table records 140,000 to 150,000 clones. This sample was included in a study of cytomegalovirus exposure and HLA in healthy donors. In the study overall: From donors who were HLA-typed, an early data release held around 85 million unique TCRs.

The ends were cut back, 0 bases at V and 0 bases at J, with 9 bases in the middle. The CDR3 covers 15 residues. The germline CDR1 and CDR2 sequences are SGDLS and YYNGEE. Findings of the study overall: Confirmation in vitro established that a few CMV-associated chains were specific for CMV antigens.

V is TRBV9 and J is TRBJ1-1; D unresolved. The source of this sequence is a male donor in good health and CMV-seronegative. Sequenced sample: PBMCs. CDR3 bases: TGTGCCAGCAGCGTAGAGGAGGATATGAACACTGAAGCTTTCTTT. Translating gives CASSVEEDMNTEAFF.